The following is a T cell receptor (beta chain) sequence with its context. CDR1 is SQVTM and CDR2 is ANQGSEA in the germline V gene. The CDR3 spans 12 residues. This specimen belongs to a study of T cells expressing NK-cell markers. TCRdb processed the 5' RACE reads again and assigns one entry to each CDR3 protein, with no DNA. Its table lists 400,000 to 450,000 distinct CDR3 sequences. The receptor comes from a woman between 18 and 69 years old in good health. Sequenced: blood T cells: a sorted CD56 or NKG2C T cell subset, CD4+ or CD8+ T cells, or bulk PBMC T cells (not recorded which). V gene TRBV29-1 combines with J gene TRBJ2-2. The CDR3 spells CSVDRSTGELFF.